This entry lists 20 T cell receptor beta chains sequenced from one sample in a study of CD8 T cells in Susac syndrome. RNA totalling roughly 0.45 to 1 ug underwent reverse transcription with random hexamers. TCRdb re-called the immunoSEQ multiplex PCR reads through MiXCR, storing one row per CDR3 protein. Among 250,000 to 300,000 distinct CDR3 sequences listed, 70% to 90% were seen once. The specimen sequenced was CD8+ T cells from PBMCs. These receptors all stem from a human donor with multiple sclerosis.

CDR3 in DNA: TGTGCCATCAGTGGGACGACCCGGCCCTCCATCTACAATGAGCAGTTCTTC. Its protein is CAISGTTRPSIYNEQFF. This chain connects TRBV10-3 to TRBJ2-1; D is uncertain. V lost 4 bases, J lost 3 bases, and 19 bases lay in between. The CDR3 has 17 amino acids. CDR1 and CDR2 (germline): ENHRY, SYGVKD.

The rearrangement uses TRBV28 and TRBJ1-5; 7 bases fit TRBD1. V lost 6 bases, J lost 0 bases, and 5 bases stayed unmatched. CDR1 MDHEN and CDR2 SYDVKM come from the germline V gene. The CDR3 has 15 residues. The CDR3 here is CASRLTGNSNQPQHF. CDR3 DNA: TGTGCCAGCAGGCTGACAGGGAATAGCAATCAGCCCCAGCATTTT.

This sequence joins TRBV27 and TRBJ2-1, with D possibly TRBD2 on 5 matching bases. This CDR3 is built from 12 residues. The V end was cut by 8 bases, the J end by 7 bases, with 12 bases between. Per germline, CDR1 MNHEY and CDR2 SMNVEV (reference sequence). The CDR3 sequence is CASHSGGNEQFF. In nucleotides, the CDR3 is TGTGCCAGCCACAGCGGCGGTAATGAGCAGTTCTTC.

Only one count was recorded for this clonotype. Written as DNA, the CDR3 is TGTGCCAGCAGTTCCTGGGACAGGGCCACAGATACGCAGTATTTT. This gives the protein CASSSWDRATDTQYF. The chain is built from TRBV28 and TRBJ2-3; TRBD1 matches 9 bases. CDR1 is MDHEN and CDR2 is SYDVKM in the germline V gene. This CDR3 region has 15 residues. After removal of 4 bases from V and 2 bases from J, the junction contained 4 bases not matched to a gene.

The chain links TRBV7-2 to TRBJ2-3; 7 bases are shared with TRBD2. The V segment lost 5 bases and the J segment 6 bases; nucleotides outside the gene matches: 11. CDR1 and CDR2 from the germline V gene are SGHTA and FQGNSA. The CDR3 extends over 15 amino acids. The CDR3 loop is CASSNPRLASDTQYF. CDR3 sequence (DNA): TGTGCCAGCAGCAATCCGAGACTAGCAAGTGATACGCAGTATTTT.

The chain employs TRBV9 and TRBJ2-3; no clear D gene. V lost 4 bases to trimming and J lost 3 bases, with 15 bases between them. Germline V gene data show CDR1 as SGDLS and CDR2 as YYNGEE. This CDR3 is built from 15 residues. In DNA form, the CDR3 reads TGTGCCAGCAGCTTTTCCCCCGGGCTGACAGATACGCAGTATTTT. The encoded protein is CASSFSPGLTDTQYF.

The genes are TRBV6-5 and TRBJ1-1; D is ambiguous. The ends were cut back, 0 bases at V and 4 bases at J, with 12 bases in the middle. The CDR3 has 15 amino acids. Germline V gene data show CDR1 as MNHEY and CDR2 as SVGAGI. CDR3: CASSYSPEGTTEAFF. DNA for the CDR3: TGTGCCAGCAGTTACTCCCCTGAGGGCACCACTGAAGCTTTCTTT.

The chain employs TRBV19 and TRBJ2-1; D call uncertain. Germline lookup yields CDR1 LNHDA and CDR2 SQIVND (reference sequence). V lost 3 bases and J 0 bases, leaving 6 bases between the germline ends. The CDR3 is 14 residues long. The CDR3 sequence is CASSIVSSYNEQFF. As DNA, the CDR3 is TGTGCCAGTAGTATCGTAAGCTCCTACAATGAGCAGTTCTTC.

The CDR3: CASSVGLAGAYEQYF. In nucleotides, the CDR3 is TGTGCCAGCAGCGTAGGACTAGCGGGAGCCTACGAGCAGTACTTC. This chain links TRBV9 with TRBJ2-7; TRBD2 agrees at 12 bases. Germline values: CDR1 SGDLS, CDR2 YYNGEE. V lost 0 bases, J lost 2 bases, and 0 bases stayed unmatched. This CDR3 has 15 residues.

As DNA, the CDR3 is TGCAGCGCCGGGACAGGTGACACTGAAGCTTTCTTT. Its protein is CSAGTGDTEAFF. The chain links TRBV29-1 to TRBJ1-1; 8 bases line up with TRBD1. Germline CDR1 reads SQVTM; CDR2 reads ANQGSEA. CDR3 length: 12 amino acids. J was trimmed by 3 bases and V by 7 bases; bases with no gene match: 4. The entire variable domain, with the rest obtained from reference TRBV29-1 and TRBJ1-1, is as follows: SAVISQKPSRDICQRGTSLTIQCQVDSQVTMMFWYRQQPGQSLTLIATANQGSEATYESGFVIDKFPISRPNLTFSTLTVSNMSPEDSSIYLCSAGTGDTEAFFGQGTRLTVV.

This clonotype was seen just once. V is TRBV5-6 and J is TRBJ2-7; 14 positions agree with TRBD2. CDR3 length: 17 residues. V was clipped by 6 bases and J by 0 bases; unmatched bases: 8. Germline assignment: CDR1 SGHDT and CDR2 YYEEEE. CDR3 nucleotide sequence: TGTGCCAGCACCCACTGGGGGACTAGCGGGAGCTCCTACGAGCAGTACTTC. Translating it yields CASTHWGTSGSSYEQYF.

The CDR3 is CSASPLDEQYF. Here the CDR3 DNA reads TGCAGTGCTAGTCCCCTAGATGAGCAGTACTTC. This chain uses TRBV20-1 with TRBJ2-7, with no clear D. This CDR3 spans 11 amino acids. The germline V gene encodes CDR1 DFQATT and CDR2 SNEGSKA (reference sequence). V shed 3 bases and J shed 7 bases, with 10 bases lying between them.

The CDR3: CASSQLLAGGMSLNEQFF. The CDR3, as DNA: TGTGCCAGCAGCCAGCTACTAGCGGGAGGGATGTCTCTGAATGAGCAGTTCTTC. The J gene is TRBJ2-1, the V gene TRBV3-1, with 13 bases aligning to TRBD2. The CDR3 has 18 amino acids. Germline assignment: CDR1 LGHDT and CDR2 YNNKEL (reference sequence). V gave up 3 bases and J gave up 7 bases; unmatched junction bases: 12.

This chain links TRBV27 with TRBJ1-5; the D is unclear. V was pared by 9 bases and J by 3 bases, with 18 bases between. The CDR3 loop spans 15 amino acids. Germline V lookup: CDR1 MNHEY, CDR2 SMNVEV (reference sequence). CDR3 amino acids: CARTSPGNFNQPQHF. Written as DNA, the CDR3 is TGTGCCAGAACCTCGCCAGGTAACTTCAATCAGCCCCAGCATTTT.

The chain is built from TRBV5-4 and TRBJ2-7; 7 bases fit TRBD1. J was trimmed by 2 bases and V by 4 bases; bases with no gene match: 6. Germline assignment: CDR1 SGHNT and CDR2 YYREEE (reference sequence). The CDR3 covers 14 residues. CDR3 amino acids: CASSIRDSTYEQYF. The CDR3 DNA reads TGTGCCAGCAGCATCCGGGACAGCACCTACGAGCAGTACTTC.

This chain uses TRBV7-2 with TRBJ2-7; 7 bases map to TRBD2. Germline V gene data show CDR1 as SGHTA and CDR2 as FQGNSA. Trimming cost V 3 bases and J 6 bases; bases outside gene matches: 8. CDR3 length equals 14 residues. The CDR3: CASSLGPGGVEQYF. CDR3 coding DNA: TGTGCCAGCAGCTTGGGACCGGGAGGCGTCGAGCAGTACTTC.

V and J are TRBV28 and TRBJ2-7; tentative D call: TRBD2 (5 bases). The CDR3 runs 15 residues. Trimming stripped 4 bases from V and 2 bases from J, with 15 bases between. In germline, CDR1 is MDHEN, CDR2 SYDVKM. CDR3: CASSSWLLETYEQYF. The CDR3 DNA reads as TGTGCCAGCAGTTCCTGGTTACTAGAAACCTACGAGCAGTACTTC.

This chain uses TRBV30 with TRBJ1-1; maybe TRBD1 (5 bases). The CDR3 has 13 amino acids. Germline V gene lookup returns CDR1 GTSNPN and CDR2 SVGIG (reference sequence). V lost 1 base and J lost 5, with 11 bases in between. DNA of the CDR3: TGTGCCTGGAGTGCACTGGGGGGGACTGAAGCTTTCTTT. It translates to CAWSALGGTEAFF.

The rearrangement links TRBV2 to TRBJ2-7; no reliable D call. The CDR3 sequence is 13 residues long. From germline, CDR1 is SNHLY and CDR2 FYNNEI. Trimming cost V 3 bases and J 4 bases, with 10 bases left between them. DNA for the CDR3: TGTGCCAGCAGTGATGGTCGGGCGTACGAGCAGTACTTC. Amino acids: CASSDGRAYEQYF.

In this sample, this clonotype turned up a few times. The V and J genes are TRBV7-2 and TRBJ2-3; TRBD1 agrees at 9 bases. Germline lookup yields CDR1 SGHTA and CDR2 FQGNSA. CDR3 size: 16 residues. V gave up 0 bases and J gave up 4 bases; unmatched junction bases: 5. This CDR3 reads CASSLAGTGQSDTQYF. Written as DNA, the CDR3 is TGTGCCAGCAGCTTAGCCGGGACAGGGCAGTCAGATACGCAGTATTTT.